This TCR beta chain was retrieved from a study of T-cell memory formation after mild COVID-19. Study-wide results and limits: For contracting clones, CD4+ ones sat mainly in CM and EM, CD8+ in EMRA. There was a balanced CD4/CD8 profile in clones contracting day 15 to 85, and later expanders leaned CD4+. SARS-CoV-2 specificity was not confirmed for second-wave clones peaking on day 37.

This CDR3 has 14 amino acids. V was clipped by 4 bases and J by 3 bases; unmatched bases: 4. CDR1 is SEHNR, CDR2 FQNEAQ, per germline (reference sequence). A 5'RACE reaction primed in the constant segment made cDNA libraries of TCR alpha and TCR beta, and these carried sample barcodes and UMIs. TCRdb reanalysed the 5' RACE reads using MiXCR and keeps one entry per CDR3 protein. The table includes roughly 350,000 distinct CDR3 sequences, 28% detected once. A remark on this clonotype: The target antigen is unknown.

This chain links TRBV7-9 with TRBJ2-7; the match to TRBD1 covers 9 bases. This TCR was sampled from an adult woman who had mild COVID-19 (a few samples of this study predate the infection). Cell type and time point are not known. The sample comprised PBMCs or a T cell subset sorted from them (not recorded which). In DNA form, the CDR3 reads TGTGCCAGCAGCTCCGGACAGGGGAACTACGAGCAGTACTTC. It encodes CASSSGQGNYEQYF.